This T cell receptor (beta chain) was retrieved from a study of blood T cell repertoires in COVID-19. At the level of the study: T cells, B-cell-depleted T cells, or PBMCs supplied cDNA or gDNA.

The junction had 3 bases not matched to a gene; V was cut back by 0 bases and J by 1 base. The CDR3 is 16 amino acids. The germline V gene encodes CDR1 LNHNV and CDR2 YYDKDF (reference sequence). This table comes from immunoSEQ multiplex PCR, and its TCRdb copy is limited to in-frame clones, with some not included. The sample lists under 300,000 clones, approximately 82% occurring once. Sequenced sample: peripheral blood. J is TRBJ1-1 and V is TRBV15; 9 nucleotides line up with TRBD1. The receptor was isolated from a man aged 35 to 55 who had recovered from COVID-19. This chain's CDR3 is CATSREGGQGNTEAFF. CDR3 nucleotide sequence: TGTGCCACCAGCAGAGAGGGGGGACAGGGGAACACTGAAGCTTTCTTT.